One T cell receptor (beta chain) is described in this entry. The table lists this clonotype with a few counts. What antigen it recognizes has not been identified. One base away there is no much larger clone; base qualities are not given. CDR1 LGHNT and CDR2 FRNRAP are derived from the germline V gene. The CDR3 starts with the cysteine, ends with the phenylalanine, and has 14 residues. The retained sequence is limited to the CDR3, 42 bases, with the frame set at the first base. Between the V and J ends, shortened by 0 bases and 4 bases respectively, the junction contains 8 bases. The data stem from a study of T cells after yellow fever vaccination (dated by TCRdb to the late 2010s). Background for the entire study: The SMART-Seq v4 Ultra Low Input RNA kit was used to prepare libraries from fractions with low cell numbers. Bulk TCR alpha and beta repertoires were sequenced longitudinally to track T-cell clones before and after primary and booster YFV17D yellow fever vaccination. Two healthy male donors made up the cohort, one aged 18 to 30 years and the other aged 30 to 39 years. Bulk PBMC replicates and cell subsets were isolated from blood drawn at multiple timepoints before and after both primary and secondary immunization.

Explained via the paper, the treatment or condition label denotes: live attenuated yellow fever vaccine strain. Two biological replicates of bulk PBMCs were collected at each blood-draw timepoint. PBMCs were isolated from peripheral blood using a standard Ficoll-Paque protocol. TriZol was used to extract RNA from bulk PBMCs, from CD4 and CD8 fractions, and from dextramer-positive and dextramer-negative fractions. TCR cDNA was made using 5'RACE template switching, a step that added a universal primer site and unique molecular identifiers. Priming for cDNA synthesis came from both the TCR alpha and TCR beta constant segments. Library amplification involved two PCR steps, and the second step added sample barcodes and sequencing adapters. Sequencing of the libraries was done on either Illumina HiSeq 2500 (2x100 bp) or NovaSeq (2x150 bp). The original pipeline was this. MIGEC was used to demultiplex reads and collapse the reads into UMI consensus sequences, and MiXCR was used for V(D)J alignment. Vaccine-responding clonotypes were identified with edgeR using replicate PBMC samples, with FDR below 0.01 and a log2 fold change above 5 up to day 15 being required. Each bulk clonotype was labeled CD4 or CD8 based on which sequenced repertoire, CD4 or CD8, contained the clonotype at higher abundance. In TCRdb, the public reads were trimmed at Q25 with fastp and aligned with MiXCR, with productive beta chains retained. Every CDR3 protein is listed once, alongside the most common genes and DNA of its rows. It is TCRdb's table, rather than the study itself, that gives the V and J calls and clone size. The sample table records a few hundred thousand distinct CDR3 sequences; less than 9.5% of these occur just once. Approximately 16% of the sample belongs to the ten largest clones.

What the work shows at the level of the full study, not this receptor alone: Because abundant contaminating clonotypes from the bulk population could be contained in FACS-sorted repertoires, computational filtering was required. A small fraction of clonotypes appeared in both the CD4 and CD8 compartments, likely as a result of convergent recombination. Because only a couple of donors were included in the study, the extent to which the findings can be generalized is limited. Most clones expanded after primary vaccination (96% of CD4 and roughly 90% of CD8) were re-detected after the booster, suggesting that broad memory maintenance occurred. The secondary T-cell response was found to be weaker but faster than the primary response, with a peak reached on day 5 rather than on day 15.

The source material was PBMCs, sampled about 49 days after the first yellow fever vaccination. The chain is encoded by TRBV12-5 joined to TRBJ2-3, with the D segment possibly TRBD1 or TRBD2, each aligning over 6 bases. The origin of this receptor is a young man who received the YFV17D yellow fever vaccine. The nucleotide sequence reads TGTGCTAGTGGTTTGGTAAGGGGGGCAGATACGCAGTATTTT. Protein translation: CASGLVRGADTQYF.